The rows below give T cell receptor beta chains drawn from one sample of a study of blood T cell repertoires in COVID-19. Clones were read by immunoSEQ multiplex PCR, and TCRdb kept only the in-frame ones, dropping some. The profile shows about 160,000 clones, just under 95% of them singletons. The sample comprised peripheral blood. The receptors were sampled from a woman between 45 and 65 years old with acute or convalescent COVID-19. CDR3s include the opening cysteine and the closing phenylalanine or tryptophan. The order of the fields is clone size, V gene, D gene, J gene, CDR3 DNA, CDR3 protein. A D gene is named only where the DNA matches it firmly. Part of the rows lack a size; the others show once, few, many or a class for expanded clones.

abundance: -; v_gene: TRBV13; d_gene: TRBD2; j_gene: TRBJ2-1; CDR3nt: TGTGCCAGCAGCTTAGTCGTCCGGCTAGCGGAAGAAGGGCGCCTGTCGGGATACAATGAGCAGTTCTTC; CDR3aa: CASSLVVRLAEEGRLSGYNEQFF
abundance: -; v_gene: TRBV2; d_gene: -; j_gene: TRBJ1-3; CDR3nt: TGTGCCAGCAATGAGGGCTTCTCTGGAAACACCATATATTTT; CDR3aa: CASNEGFSGNTIYF
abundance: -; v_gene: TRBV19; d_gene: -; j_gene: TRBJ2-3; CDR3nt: TGTGCCAGTAGTATACCTAACGACAGTCCAAACACAGATACGCAGTATTTT; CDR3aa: CASSIPNDSPNTDTQYF
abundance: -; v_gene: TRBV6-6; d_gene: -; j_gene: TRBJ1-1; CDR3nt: TGTGCCAGCACCCCTCAGGTAAACACTGAAGCTTTCTTT; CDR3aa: CASTPQVNTEAFF
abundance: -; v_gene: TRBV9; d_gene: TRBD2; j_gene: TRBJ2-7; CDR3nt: TGTGCCAGCAGCGCAGGGACTAGAGAGGTCGACGAGCAGTACTTC; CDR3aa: CASSAGTREVDEQYF
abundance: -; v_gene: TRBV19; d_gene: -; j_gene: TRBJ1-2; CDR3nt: TGTGCCAGTCGATCTTACTCTAACTATGGCTACACCTTC; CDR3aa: CASRSYSNYGYTF
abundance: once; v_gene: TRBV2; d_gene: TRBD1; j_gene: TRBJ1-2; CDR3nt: TGTGCCAGCAGTGCTTTGGGGACAGGGGGCAGCTATGGCTACACCTTC; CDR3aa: CASSALGTGGSYGYTF
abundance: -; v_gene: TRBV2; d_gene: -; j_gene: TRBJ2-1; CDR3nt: TGTGCCAGCAGGTTCCGGGGGTCTTACAATGAGCAGTTCTTC; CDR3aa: CASRFRGSYNEQFF
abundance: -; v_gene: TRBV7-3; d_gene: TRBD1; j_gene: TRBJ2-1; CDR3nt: TGTGCCAGCAGCTCGCTGGACAGGGGCGATGAGCAGTTCTTC; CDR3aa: CASSSLDRGDEQFF
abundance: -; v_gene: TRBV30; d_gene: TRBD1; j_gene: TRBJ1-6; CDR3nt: TGTGCCTGGAGTGTAGACAGGGGATGGTCACCCCTCCACTTT; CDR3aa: CAWSVDRGWSPLHF
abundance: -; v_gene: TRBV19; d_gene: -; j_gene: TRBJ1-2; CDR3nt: TGTGCCAGTAGTACCCTGGGGGGGGAGAAGTATGGCTACACCTTC; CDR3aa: CASSTLGGEKYGYTF
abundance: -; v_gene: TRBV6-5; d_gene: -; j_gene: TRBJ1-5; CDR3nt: TGTGCCAGCGGATCAACAGGGTTGGATCAGCCCCAGCATTTT; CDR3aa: CASGSTGLDQPQHF